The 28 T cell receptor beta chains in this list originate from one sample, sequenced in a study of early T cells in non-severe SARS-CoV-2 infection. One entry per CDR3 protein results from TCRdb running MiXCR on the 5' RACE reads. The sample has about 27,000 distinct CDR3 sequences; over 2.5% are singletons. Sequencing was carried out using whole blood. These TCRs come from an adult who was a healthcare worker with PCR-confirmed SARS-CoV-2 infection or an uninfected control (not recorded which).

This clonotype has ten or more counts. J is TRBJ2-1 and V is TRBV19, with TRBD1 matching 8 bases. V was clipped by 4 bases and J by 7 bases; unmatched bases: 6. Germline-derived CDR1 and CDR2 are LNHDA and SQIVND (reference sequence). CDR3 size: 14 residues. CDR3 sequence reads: CASSNRGRANEQFF. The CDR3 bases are TGTGCCAGTAGTAACAGGGGGAGAGCAAATGAGCAGTTCTTC. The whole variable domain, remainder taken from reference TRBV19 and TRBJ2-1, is DGGITQSPKYLFRKEGQNVTLSCEQNLNHDAMYWYRQDPGQGLRLIYYSQIVNDFQKGDIAEGYSVSREKKESFPLTVTSAQKNPTAFYLCASSNRGRANEQFFGPGTRLTVL.

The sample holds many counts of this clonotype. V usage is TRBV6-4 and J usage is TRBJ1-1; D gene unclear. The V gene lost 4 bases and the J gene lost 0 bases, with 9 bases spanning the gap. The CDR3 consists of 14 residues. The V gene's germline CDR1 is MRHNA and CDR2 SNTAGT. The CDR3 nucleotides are TGTGCCAGCAGTGTCACAGAGATGAACACTGAAGCTTTCTTT. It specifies CASSVTEMNTEAFF.

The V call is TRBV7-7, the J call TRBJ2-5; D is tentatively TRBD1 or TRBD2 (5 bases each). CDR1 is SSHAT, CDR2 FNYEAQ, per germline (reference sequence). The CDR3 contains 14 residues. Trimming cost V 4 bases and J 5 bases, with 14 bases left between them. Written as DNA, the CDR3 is TGTGCCAGCAGCTCACGGGACCACGGGGAGACCCAGTACTTC. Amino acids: CASSSRDHGETQYF.

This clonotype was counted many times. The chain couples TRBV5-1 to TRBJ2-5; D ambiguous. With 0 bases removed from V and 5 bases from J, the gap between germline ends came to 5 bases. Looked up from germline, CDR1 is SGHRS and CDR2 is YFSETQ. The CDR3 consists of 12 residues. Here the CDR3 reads CASSLDRETQYF. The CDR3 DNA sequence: TGCGCCAGCAGCTTGGATCGTGAGACCCAGTACTTC.

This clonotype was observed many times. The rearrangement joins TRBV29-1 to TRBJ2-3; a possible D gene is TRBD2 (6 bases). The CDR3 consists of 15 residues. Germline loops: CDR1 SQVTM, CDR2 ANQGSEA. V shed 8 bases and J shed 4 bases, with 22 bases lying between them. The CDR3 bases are TGCAGCCTAAGCCGGGGGTCCCGAGGGGCAGATACGCAGTATTTT. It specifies CSLSRGSRGADTQYF.

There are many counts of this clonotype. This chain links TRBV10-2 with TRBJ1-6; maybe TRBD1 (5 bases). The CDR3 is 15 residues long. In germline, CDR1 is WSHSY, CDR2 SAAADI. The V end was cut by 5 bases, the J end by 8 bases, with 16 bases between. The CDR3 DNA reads TGCGCCAGCAGTTTTGAAGGGGAATTGGATTCACCCCTCCACTTT. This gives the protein CASSFEGELDSPLHF.

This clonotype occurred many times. For the CDR3, the DNA is TGTGCCAGCAGTTCTCAGACAGGGGGTGGCCCCTATGGCTACACCTTC. It translates to CASSSQTGGGPYGYTF. The genes are TRBV27 and TRBJ1-2, with 9 nucleotides matching TRBD1. Trimming cost V 4 bases and J 4 bases; bases outside gene matches: 10. The germline gives CDR1 MNHEY, CDR2 SMNVEV (reference sequence). The CDR3 totals 16 residues.

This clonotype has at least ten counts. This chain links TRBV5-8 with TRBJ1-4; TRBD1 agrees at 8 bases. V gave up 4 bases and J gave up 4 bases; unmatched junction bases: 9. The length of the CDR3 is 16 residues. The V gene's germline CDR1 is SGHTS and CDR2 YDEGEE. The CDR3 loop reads CASSPGQATLNEKLFF. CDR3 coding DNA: TGTGCCAGCAGCCCGGGACAGGCGACACTTAATGAAAAACTGTTTTTT.

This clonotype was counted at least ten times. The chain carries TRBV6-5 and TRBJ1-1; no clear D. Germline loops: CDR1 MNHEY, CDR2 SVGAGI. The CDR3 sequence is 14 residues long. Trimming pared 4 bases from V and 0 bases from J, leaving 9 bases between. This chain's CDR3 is CASSLGSMNTEAFF. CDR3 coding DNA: TGTGCCAGCAGTTTAGGATCTATGAACACTGAAGCTTTCTTT.

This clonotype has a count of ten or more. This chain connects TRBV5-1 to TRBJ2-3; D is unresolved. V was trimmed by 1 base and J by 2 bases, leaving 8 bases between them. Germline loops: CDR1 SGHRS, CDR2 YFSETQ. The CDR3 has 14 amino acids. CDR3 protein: CASSLLSYTDTQYF. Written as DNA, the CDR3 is TGCGCCAGCAGCTTGTTATCGTACACAGATACGCAGTATTTT.

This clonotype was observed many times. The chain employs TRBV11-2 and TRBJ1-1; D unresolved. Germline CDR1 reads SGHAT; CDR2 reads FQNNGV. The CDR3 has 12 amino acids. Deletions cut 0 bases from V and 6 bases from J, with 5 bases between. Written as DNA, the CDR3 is TGTGCCAGCAGCTTAGAACGTCCTGAAGCTTTCTTT. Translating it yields CASSLERPEAFF.

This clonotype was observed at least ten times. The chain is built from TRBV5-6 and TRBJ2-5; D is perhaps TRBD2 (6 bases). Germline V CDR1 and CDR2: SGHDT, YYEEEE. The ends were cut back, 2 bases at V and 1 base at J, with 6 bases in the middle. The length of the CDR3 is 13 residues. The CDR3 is CASSFGGQETQYF. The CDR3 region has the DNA TGTGCCAGCAGCTTCGGGGGCCAAGAGACCCAGTACTTC.

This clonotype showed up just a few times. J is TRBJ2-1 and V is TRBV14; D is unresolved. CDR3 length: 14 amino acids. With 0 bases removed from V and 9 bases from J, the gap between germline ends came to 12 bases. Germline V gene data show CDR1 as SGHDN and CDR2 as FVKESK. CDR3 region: CASSQDLGLSEQFF. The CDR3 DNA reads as TGTGCCAGCAGCCAAGATCTAGGCCTGAGTGAGCAGTTCTTC.

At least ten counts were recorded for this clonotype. CDR3 nucleotides: TGTGCCTGGATAGCGGAGAACACAGATACGCAGTATTTT. This codes for CAWIAENTDTQYF. The V and J genes are TRBV30 and TRBJ2-3, with a weak D call TRBD2 (6 bases). Per germline, CDR1 GTSNPN and CDR2 SVGIG (reference sequence). The germline V and J ends were trimmed by 4 bases and 2 bases, with 10 bases remaining between them. The CDR3 is 13 residues long.

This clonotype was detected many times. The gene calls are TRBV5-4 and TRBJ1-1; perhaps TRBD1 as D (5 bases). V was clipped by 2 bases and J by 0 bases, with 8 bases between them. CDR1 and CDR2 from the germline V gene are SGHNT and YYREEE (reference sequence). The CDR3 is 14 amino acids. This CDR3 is CASSLEQVNTEAFF. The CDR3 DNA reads TGTGCCAGCAGCTTAGAACAGGTGAACACTGAAGCTTTCTTT.

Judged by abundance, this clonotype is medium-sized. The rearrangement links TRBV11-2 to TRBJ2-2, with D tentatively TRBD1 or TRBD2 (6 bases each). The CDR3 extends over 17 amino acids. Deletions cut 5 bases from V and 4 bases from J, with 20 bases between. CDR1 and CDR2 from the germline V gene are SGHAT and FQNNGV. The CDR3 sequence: CASSLRLGGPSTGELFF. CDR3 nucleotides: TGTGCCAGCAGCCTAAGACTAGGGGGGCCGAGCACCGGGGAGCTGTTTTTT.

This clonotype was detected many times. As DNA, the CDR3 is TGTGCCAGTAGTATCTCAACAGGGGGCACGCAGTATTTT. Protein sequence: CASSISTGGTQYF. The V call is TRBV19, the J call TRBJ2-3; 9 nucleotides align to TRBD1. Germline assignment: CDR1 LNHDA and CDR2 SQIVND (reference sequence). V was clipped by 3 bases and J by 9 bases; unmatched bases: 4. This CDR3 is 13 amino acids long.

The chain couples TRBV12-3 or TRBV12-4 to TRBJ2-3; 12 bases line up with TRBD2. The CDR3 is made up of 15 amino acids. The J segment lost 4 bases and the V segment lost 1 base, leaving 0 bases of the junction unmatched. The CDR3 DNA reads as TGTGCCAGCAGTTTAGGACTAGCGGGGGCAGATACGCAGTATTTT. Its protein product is CASSLGLAGADTQYF.

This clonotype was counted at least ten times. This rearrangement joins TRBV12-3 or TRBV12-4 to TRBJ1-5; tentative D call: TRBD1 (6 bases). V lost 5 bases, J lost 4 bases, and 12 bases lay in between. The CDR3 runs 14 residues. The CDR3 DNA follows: TGTGCCAGCAGTCCGGGGACACCTAATCAGCCCCAGCATTTT. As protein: CASSPGTPNQPQHF.

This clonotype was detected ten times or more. The CDR3 DNA reads as TGTGCCAGCAGCTATCTCAACATTCAGTACTTC. Encoded protein: CASSYLNIQYF. The chain employs TRBV5-6 and TRBJ2-4; D unresolved. Germline lookup yields CDR1 SGHDT and CDR2 YYEEEE. CDR3 length equals 11 residues. V dropped 3 bases and J dropped 7 bases, with 5 bases sitting between them.

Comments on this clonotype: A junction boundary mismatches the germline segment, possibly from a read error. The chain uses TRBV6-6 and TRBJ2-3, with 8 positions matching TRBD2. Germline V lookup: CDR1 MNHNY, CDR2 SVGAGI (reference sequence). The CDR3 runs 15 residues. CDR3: CTSSYTGGRADTQYF. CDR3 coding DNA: TGTACCAGCAGTTACACGGGGGGGCGTGCAGATACGCAGTATTTT.

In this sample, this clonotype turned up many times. In DNA form, the CDR3 reads TGTGCCAGCAGTTTAACCTGGGCCCACGAGCAGTACGTC. This sequence encodes CASSLTWAHEQYV. V usage is TRBV28 and J usage is TRBJ2-7; D uncertain. CDR3 length equals 13 residues. Between the trimmed V and J ends, which lost 2 bases and 5 bases, there was a span of 10 bases. From germline, CDR1 is MDHEN and CDR2 SYDVKM.

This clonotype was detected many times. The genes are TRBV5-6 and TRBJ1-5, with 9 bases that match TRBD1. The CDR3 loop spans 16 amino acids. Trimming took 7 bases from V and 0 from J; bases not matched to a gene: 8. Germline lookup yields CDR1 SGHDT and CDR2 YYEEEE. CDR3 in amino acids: CASQGQGPNSNQPQHF. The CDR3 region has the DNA TGTGCCAGCCAGGGACAGGGCCCAAATAGCAATCAGCCCCAGCATTTT.

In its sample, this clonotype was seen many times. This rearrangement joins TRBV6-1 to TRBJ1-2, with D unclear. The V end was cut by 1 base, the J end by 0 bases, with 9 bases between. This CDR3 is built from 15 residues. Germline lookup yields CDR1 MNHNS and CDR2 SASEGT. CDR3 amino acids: CASSEVPGSNYGYTF. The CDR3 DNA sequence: TGTGCCAGCAGTGAAGTTCCAGGTTCTAACTATGGCTACACCTTC.

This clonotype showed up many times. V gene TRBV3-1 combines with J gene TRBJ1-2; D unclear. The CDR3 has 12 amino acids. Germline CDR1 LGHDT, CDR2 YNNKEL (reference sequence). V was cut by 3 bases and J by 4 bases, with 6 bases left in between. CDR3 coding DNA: TGTGCCAGCAGCCAGGGTGGCTATGGCTACACCTTC. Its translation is CASSQGGYGYTF.

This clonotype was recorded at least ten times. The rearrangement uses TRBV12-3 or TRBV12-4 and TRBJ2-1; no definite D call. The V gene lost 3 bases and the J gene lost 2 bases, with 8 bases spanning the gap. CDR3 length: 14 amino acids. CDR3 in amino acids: CASSFLQTYNEQFF. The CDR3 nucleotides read TGTGCCAGCAGTTTCTTACAGACCTACAATGAGCAGTTCTTC.

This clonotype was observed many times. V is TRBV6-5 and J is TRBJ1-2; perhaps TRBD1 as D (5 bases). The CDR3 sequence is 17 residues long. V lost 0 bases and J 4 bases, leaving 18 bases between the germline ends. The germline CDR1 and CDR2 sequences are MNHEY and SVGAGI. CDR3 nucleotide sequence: TGTGCCAGCAGTTACTCGATTTTGAGGGGCGGAAGCTATGGCTACACCTTC. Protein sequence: CASSYSILRGGSYGYTF.

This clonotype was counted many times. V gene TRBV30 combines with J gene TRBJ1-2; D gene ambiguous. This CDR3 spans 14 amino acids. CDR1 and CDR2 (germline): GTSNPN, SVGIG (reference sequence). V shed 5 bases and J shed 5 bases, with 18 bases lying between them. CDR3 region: CAWAIPAGKYGYTF. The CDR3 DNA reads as TGTGCCTGGGCGATACCGGCAGGAAAATATGGCTACACCTTC.